Listed here are 10 T cell receptor beta chains from one sample, sequenced in a study of response to subunit inactivated influenza vaccine. Using its own MiXCR run on the RT-PCR reads, TCRdb lists one record per CDR3 protein. The profile covers roughly 700,000 distinct CDR3 sequences, with approximately 13% appearing a single time and 5.5% to 8% taken by the ten largest. The sample here was PBMCs from blood, taken roughly 15 days before vaccination. The origin of the receptors is a man in his forties or fifties who received an inactivated influenza vaccine.

This clonotype was recorded a few times. The CDR3 DNA is TGTGCCAGCAGTTACCCCGGGAATCGAGATACGCAGTATTTT. It codes for CASSYPGNRDTQYF. J is TRBJ2-3 and V is TRBV2, with D possibly TRBD2 on 5 matching bases. V lost 5 bases and J lost 5, with 14 bases in between. This CDR3 has 14 amino acids. In germline, CDR1 is SNHLY, CDR2 FYNNEI. Filled out from reference TRBV2 and TRBJ2-3, the complete variable domain reads EPEVTQTPSHQVTQMGQEVILRCVPISNHLYFYWYRQILGQKVEFLVSFYNNEISEKSEIFDDQFSVERPDGSNFTLKIRSTKLEDSAMYFCASSYPGNRDTQYFGPGTRLTVL.

The chain uses TRBV4-2 and TRBJ2-5; 9 bases fit TRBD1. Looked up from germline, CDR1 is LGHNA and CDR2 is YNFKEQ. The CDR3 consists of 15 residues. With 6 bases clipped from V and 2 bases from J, the junction kept 7 bases outside the gene matches. CDR3 protein: CASSPRDRAQETQYF. The CDR3 DNA reads as TGTGCCAGCAGTCCCAGGGACAGGGCTCAAGAGACCCAGTACTTC.

This clonotype was seen more than once but under ten times. The chain links TRBV7-3 to TRBJ2-5, with 8 bases matching TRBD2. Germline assignment: CDR1 SGHTA and CDR2 FQGTGA. This CDR3 contains 16 residues. Losses at the gene ends were 5 bases for V and 1 base for J; bases not matched to a gene: 9. The DNA for the CDR3 is TGTGCCAGCAGCCTTAGGGGGACTAGGGGCCAAGAGACCCAGTACTTC. The encoded protein is CASSLRGTRGQETQYF.

In its sample, this clonotype was seen a few times. The genes are TRBV6-5 and TRBJ1-1; maybe TRBD1 (6 bases). Trimming shortened V by 2 bases and J by 2 bases, and 9 bases separated the two germline ends. There are 14 residues in the CDR3. Germline CDR1 and CDR2: MNHEY and SVGAGI. DNA of the CDR3: TGTGCCAGCAGTTACGGCAGGGGTAACACTGAAGCTTTCTTT. This translates into CASSYGRGNTEAFF.

This clonotype has only a few counts. The CDR3 protein is CSPSSGGAPDTQYF. DNA for the CDR3: TGCAGTCCCTCTAGCGGGGGGGCCCCAGATACGCAGTATTTT. The V call is TRBV20-1, the J call TRBJ2-3; the match to TRBD2 covers 12 bases. Germline assignment: CDR1 DFQATT and CDR2 SNEGSKA (reference sequence). The CDR3 contains 14 residues. Germline trimming cut 8 bases from V and 4 bases from J; bases unmatched to any gene: 7.

The sample holds a few counts of this clonotype. The rearrangement uses TRBV7-6 and TRBJ2-7; D is perhaps TRBD1 or TRBD2 (5 bases each). V dropped 1 base and J dropped 9 bases, with 13 bases sitting between them. Germline loops: CDR1 SGHVS, CDR2 FNYEAQ. The length of the CDR3 is 13 residues. CDR3 coding DNA: TGTGCCAGCAGCTTAGGGGACCCCAACAGGCAGTACTTC. Translated: CASSLGDPNRQYF.

This clonotype was found a few times. This sequence joins TRBV12-3 or TRBV12-4 and TRBJ2-3; tentatively, D is TRBD2 (6 bases). This CDR3 contains 18 residues. The ends were cut back, 5 bases at V and 2 bases at J, with 23 bases in the middle. CDR3 amino acids: CASSPFSWAGRFTDTQYF. CDR3 nucleotide sequence: TGTGCCAGCAGTCCCTTCTCATGGGCGGGAAGGTTCACAGATACGCAGTATTTT.

The table lists this clonotype with a few counts. The genes are TRBV2 and TRBJ2-7; D not certain. Germline V gene sequence: CDR1 SNHLY, CDR2 FYNNEI. The CDR3 runs 15 residues. Deletions cut 3 bases from V and 5 bases from J, with 17 bases between. CDR3 region: CASSEVGGSTDEQYF. In DNA, the CDR3 is TGTGCCAGCAGTGAGGTTGGTGGCAGTACGGACGAGCAGTACTTC.

The J gene is TRBJ1-5, the V gene TRBV6-1; 8 bases map to TRBD1. Germline V gene data show CDR1 as MNHNS and CDR2 as SASEGT. The CDR3 sequence is 15 residues long. The J segment lost 1 base and the V segment lost 6 bases, leaving 5 bases of the junction unmatched. CDR3: CASRTGEVSNQPQHF. DNA of the CDR3: TGTGCCAGCAGGACAGGGGAGGTAAGCAATCAGCCCCAGCATTTT.

The J gene is TRBJ1-6, the V gene TRBV12-3 or TRBV12-4; tentative D call: TRBD1 (6 bases). Between the trimmed V and J ends, which lost 7 bases and 7 bases, there was a span of 14 bases. CDR3 length: 14 residues. This CDR3 is CASNQGPPNSPLHF. The CDR3 DNA follows: TGTGCCAGCAACCAGGGGCCGCCCAATTCACCCCTCCACTTT.